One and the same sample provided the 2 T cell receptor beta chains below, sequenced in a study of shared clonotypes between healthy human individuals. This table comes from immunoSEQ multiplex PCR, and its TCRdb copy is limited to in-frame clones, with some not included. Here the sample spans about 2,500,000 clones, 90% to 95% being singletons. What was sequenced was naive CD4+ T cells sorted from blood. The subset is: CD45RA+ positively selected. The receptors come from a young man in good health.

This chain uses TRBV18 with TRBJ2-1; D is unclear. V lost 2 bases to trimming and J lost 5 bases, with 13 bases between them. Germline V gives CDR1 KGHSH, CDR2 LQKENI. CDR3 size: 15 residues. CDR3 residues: CASSPSLTLNNEQFF. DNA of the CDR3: TGTGCCAGCTCACCAAGTCTCACCTTAAACAATGAGCAGTTCTTC.

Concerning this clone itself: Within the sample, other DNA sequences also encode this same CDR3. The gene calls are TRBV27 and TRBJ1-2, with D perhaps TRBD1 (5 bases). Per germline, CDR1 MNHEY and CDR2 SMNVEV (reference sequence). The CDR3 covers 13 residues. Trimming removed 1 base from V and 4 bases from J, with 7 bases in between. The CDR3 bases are TGTGCCAGCAGTTTATACGGGGGCTATGGCTACACCTTC. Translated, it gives CASSLYGGYGYTF.